This T cell receptor (beta chain) was retrieved from a study of cytomegalovirus exposure and HLA in healthy donors. The protocol was immunoSEQ multiplex PCR, while the TCRdb copy is restricted to in-frame clones and leaves out a portion. The profile shows 65,000 to 95,000 clones, approximately 95% of them singletons. The germline V gene has CDR1 GTSNPN and CDR2 SVGIG (reference sequence). Trimming took 1 base from V and 5 from J, leaving 9 bases between them. The CDR3 loop spans 13 amino acids. The clonotype comes from a young man in good health and CMV-seronegative. The sequenced sample was PBMCs. V and J are TRBV30 and TRBJ1-5, with D tentatively TRBD1 (6 bases). The CDR3 loop is CAWSADSYQPQHF. Here the CDR3 DNA reads TGTGCCTGGAGTGCGGACAGTTATCAGCCCCAGCATTTT.